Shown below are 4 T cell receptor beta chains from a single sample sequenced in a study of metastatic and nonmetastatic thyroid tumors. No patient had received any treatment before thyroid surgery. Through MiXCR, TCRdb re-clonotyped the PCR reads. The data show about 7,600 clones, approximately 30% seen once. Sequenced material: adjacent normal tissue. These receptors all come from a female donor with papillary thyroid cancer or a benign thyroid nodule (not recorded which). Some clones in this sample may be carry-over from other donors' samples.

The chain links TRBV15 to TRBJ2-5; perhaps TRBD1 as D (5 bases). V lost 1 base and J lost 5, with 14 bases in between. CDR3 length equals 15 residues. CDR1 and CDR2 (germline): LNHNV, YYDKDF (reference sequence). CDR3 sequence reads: CATSRAATGHETQYF. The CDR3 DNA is TGTGCCACCAGCAGAGCTGCAACAGGTCATGAGACCCAGTACTTC.

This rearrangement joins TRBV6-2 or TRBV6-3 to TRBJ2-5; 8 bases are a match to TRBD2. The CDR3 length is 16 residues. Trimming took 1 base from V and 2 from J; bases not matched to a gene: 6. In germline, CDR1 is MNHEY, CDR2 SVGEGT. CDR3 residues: CASSYWGAGVQETQYF. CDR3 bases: TGTGCCAGCAGTTACTGGGGAGCGGGAGTTCAAGAGACCCAGTACTTC.

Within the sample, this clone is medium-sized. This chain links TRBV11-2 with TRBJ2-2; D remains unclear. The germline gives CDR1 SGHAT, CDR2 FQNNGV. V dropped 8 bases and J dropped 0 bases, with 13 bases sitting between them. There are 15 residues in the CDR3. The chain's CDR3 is CASGPRRANTGELFF. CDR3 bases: TGTGCCAGCGGCCCCAGGCGCGCGAACACCGGGGAGCTGTTTTTT.

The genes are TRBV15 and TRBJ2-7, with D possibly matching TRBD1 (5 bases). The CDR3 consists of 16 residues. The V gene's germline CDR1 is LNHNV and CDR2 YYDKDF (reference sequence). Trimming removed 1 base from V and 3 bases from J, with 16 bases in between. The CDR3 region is CATSRALRARNYEQYF. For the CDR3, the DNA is TGTGCCACCAGCAGAGCCCTCAGGGCAAGAAACTACGAGCAGTACTTC. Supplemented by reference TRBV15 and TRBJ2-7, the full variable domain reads DAMVIQNPRYQVTQFGKPVTLSCSQTLNHNVMYWYQQKSSQAPKLLFHYYDKDFNNEADTPDNFQSRRPNTSFCFLDIRSPGLGDTAMYLCATSRALRARNYEQYFGPGTRLTVT.